This TCR beta chain originates from a study of T cell repertoires in cytomegalovirus infection. Study-wide results and caveats: Across the ex vivo response, the dominant clonotypes were HLA-C-restricted CMV-specific TCR beta clonotypes.

Ten or more counts support this clonotype. Its target is not known. One entry per CDR3 protein, called by TCRdb with MiXCR from the reads. The sample has under 600,000 distinct CDR3 sequences, about 15% seen once; the top ten hold roughly a quarter. The CDR3 extends over 14 amino acids. The germline V and J ends were trimmed by 3 bases and 4 bases, with 9 bases remaining between them. The J gene is TRBJ2-2, the V gene TRBV12-3 or TRBV12-4, with D hard to call. The sequenced sample consisted of CD8+ T cells from PBMCs. The source of this sequence is a human donor in good health (CMV status not recorded). Some clones in this sample may be carry-over from other donors' samples. The CDR3 coding sequence is TGTGCCAGCAGTTTTGGCGATACCACCGGGGAGCTGTTTTTT. This gives the protein CASSFGDTTGELFF.